This T cell receptor (beta chain) comes out of a study of cytomegalovirus exposure and HLA in healthy donors. Study results and limitations: A prior analysis recorded that most TCR beta V segments were productive about 87% or about 30% of the time.

V lost 6 bases, J lost 7 bases, and 19 bases lay in between. The CDR3 sequence is 14 residues long. Germline CDR1 MNHEY, CDR2 SVGAGI. PCR primers comprised 60 Vbeta and 13 Jbeta primers. Clones were read by immunoSEQ multiplex PCR, and TCRdb kept only the in-frame ones, dropping some. The repertoire holds about 110,000 clones, around 75% seen once, with 2.8% in the top ten. This clone was recorded many times. Its antigen is undetermined. The chain has TRBV6-5 and TRBJ2-7; maybe TRBD1 (5 bases). Sequenced sample: PBMCs. The receptor's source is a female donor in good health and CMV-seronegative. The CDR3 coding sequence is TGTGCCAGCAGCCTGACAGTGTCCTCTAGGGAGCAGTACTTC. Protein: CASSLTVSSREQYF.